This T cell receptor beta chain was retrieved from a study of cytomegalovirus exposure and HLA in healthy donors. Study-level points and caveats: HLA restriction was apparent for most CMV-associated TCR beta chains in a later analysis.

Regarding this clone: The antigen remains undetermined.

This PCR relied on a set of 60 Vbeta primers and 13 Jbeta primers. Using immunoSEQ multiplex PCR, the repertoire was profiled, and TCRdb retains in-frame clones only, with some absent. This sample's table has tens of thousands of clones. The ends lost 3 bases at V and 4 bases at J; junction bases unmatched: 5. Germline V CDR1 and CDR2: SGHAT, FQNNGV. The length of the CDR3 is 15 residues. Material for sequencing was PBMCs. The V and J genes are TRBV11-2 and TRBJ2-1; TRBD2 matches 8 bases. The TCR sequence derives from a middle-aged man in good health and CMV-seronegative. This CDR3 is CASSLFAGGYNEQFF. The DNA of the CDR3 is TGTGCCAGCAGCTTGTTTGCGGGGGGTTACAATGAGCAGTTCTTC.